The present entry profiles one T cell receptor (beta chain) with its context. Repertoires were generated with immunoSEQ multiplex PCR, while TCRdb's copy carries only in-frame clones and drops some. The sample holds millions of clones; about 94% are singletons and the top ten take more than 0.95%. These data come from a study of shared clonotypes between healthy human individuals. On the study more broadly: Three CD4 naive, three CD4 memory, two CD8 naive and one CD8 memory plate were used per donor.

Naive CD8 cells lacked CD45RO and underwent positive selection for CCR7, leaving out terminally differentiated effector memory CD45RA+ cells. This TCR came from a man between 18 and 35 years old in good health. Sequencing input: naive CD8+ T cells sorted from blood.

Here the CDR3 DNA reads TGTGCCAGCAGCGTTGAGGGACAGTTGGGCGAAAAACTGTTTTTT. Translating it yields CASSVEGQLGEKLFF. J is TRBJ1-4 and V is TRBV9; the match to TRBD1 covers 7 bases. Germline V lookup: CDR1 SGDLS, CDR2 YYNGEE. J was trimmed by 8 bases and V by 2 bases; bases with no gene match: 9. The CDR3 extends over 15 amino acids.